The source of this T cell receptor beta chain is a study of shared clonotypes between healthy human individuals. Whole-study findings and limits: It was observed that roughly 5.5% of naive CD4 clonotypes were shared across a handful of donors.

Measured with immunoSEQ multiplex PCR; TCRdb has only the in-frame clones, and not every one. Of 500,000 to 700,000 clones listed, approximately 96% are singletons. Regarding this clone: The antigen remains unidentified.

As defined, naive CD8 cells were CD45RO-negative and positively selected for CCR7, with terminally differentiated effector memory CD45RA+ cells excluded. Trimming took off 4 bases at V and 2 bases at J, with 21 bases between the two ends. CDR3 length equals 17 residues. CDR1 MGHRA and CDR2 YSYEKL come from the germline V gene. Sequencing input: naive CD8+ T cells sorted from blood. This receptor was identified in a woman aged 25 to 45 in good health. The chain links TRBV4-1 to TRBJ2-7, with D possibly matching TRBD2 (6 bases). In DNA form, the CDR3 reads TGCGCCAGCAGCCCGCAATTCGGGGACTCCCAGGCCTACGAGCAGTACTTC. The encoded protein is CASSPQFGDSQAYEQYF.